Listed below are T cell receptor beta chains from one sample, sequenced in a study of T cells in Graves' hyperthyroidism and ophthalmopathy. TCRdb re-called the multiplex PCR reads with MiXCR, one entry per CDR3 protein. The sample contains about 710,000 distinct CDR3 sequences, roughly 17% of which appear only once. The sequenced material came from blood. These receptor sequences come from a man between 18 and 35 years old with Graves' hyperthyroidism. Each CDR3 is given with its conserved first and last residue. A D gene is named only where the DNA matches it firmly. Not all rows give a size; the values are once, few, many and, for expanded clones, a class.

j_gene | d_gene | abundance | v_gene | CDR3nt | CDR3aa
TRBJ2-7 | - | few | TRBV5-6 | TGTGCCAGCAGCTTGGGGGGCTCCCCCCACGAGCAGTACTTC | CASSLGGSPHEQYF
TRBJ2-1 | - | many | TRBV7-9 | TGTGCCAGCAGTTTAGATTACAATGAGCAGTTCTTC | CASSLDYNEQFF
TRBJ2-1 | TRBD1 | - | TRBV19 | TGTGCCAGTAGACCCGGGACAGGGTGGTATGAGCAGTTCTTC | CASRPGTGWYEQFF
TRBJ2-3 | TRBD2 | few | TRBV6-2/TRBV6-3 | TGTGCCAGCAGCCCCGGGACTAGCGGGATAGAGGGGACAGATACGCAGTATTTT | CASSPGTSGIEGTDTQYF
TRBJ2-3 | TRBD1 | few | TRBV27 | TGTGCCAGCAGTTTATCGTGGACAGGGTCCACAGATACGCAGTATTTT | CASSLSWTGSTDTQYF
TRBJ2-7 | - | few | TRBV5-1 | TGCGCCATGGGGCAAACTAATTACTCCTACGAGCAGTACTTC | CAMGQTNYSYEQYF
TRBJ1-5 | - | few | TRBV5-5 | TGTGCCAGCAGCTCCTCACCTAGCAATCAGCCCCAGCATTTT | CASSSSPSNQPQHF
TRBJ1-1 | - | once | TRBV19 | TGTGCCAGTAGGATAGAAATGGGGCCTGAAGCTTTCTTT | CASRIEMGPEAFF
TRBJ2-5 | - | many | TRBV2 | TGTGCCAGCAGTGAAAGCAGGGTACAAGAGACCCAGTACTTC | CASSESRVQETQYF
TRBJ2-1 | - | - | TRBV5-1 | TGCGCCAGCAGCGAACAGGGAGGGGATGAGCAGTTCTTC | CASSEQGGDEQFF
TRBJ1-2 | - | many | TRBV7-3 | TGTGCCAGCAGCTTAATCCCAGGCCCTAACTATGGCTACACCTTC | CASSLIPGPNYGYTF
TRBJ2-7 | TRBD1 | many | TRBV6-2/TRBV6-3 | TGTGCCAGCAGTCCGATACCGGGACAGACAACCTACGAGCAGTACTTC | CASSPIPGQTTYEQYF
TRBJ2-1 | TRBD2 | many | TRBV3-1 | TGTGCCAGCAGCCAAGTAGCGAGCGGGGACAATGAGCAGTTCTTC | CASSQVASGDNEQFF
TRBJ2-3 | TRBD2 | few | TRBV29-1 | TGCAGCGTTGAGGATAGGACTAGCGGCACAGATACGCAGTATTTT | CSVEDRTSGTDTQYF
TRBJ2-5 | - | - | TRBV5-6 | TGTGCCAGCGGATTTGCTGGGACCCAGTACTTC | CASGFAGTQYF
TRBJ2-7 | - | - | TRBV28 | TGTGCCAGCAGTTTGTCACAGAGCCACGAGCAGTACTTC | CASSLSQSHEQYF
TRBJ1-4 | - | many | TRBV20-1 | TGCAGTGCTGCTGATCCAACTAATGAAAAACTGTTTTTT | CSAADPTNEKLFF
TRBJ2-1 | TRBD1 | - | TRBV28 | TGTGCCAGCAGTCTACAGGGGAGTTTCAATGAGCAGTTCTTC | CASSLQGSFNEQFF
TRBJ1-2 | - | few | TRBV27 | TGTGCCAGCAGTGAAATCCCGGGAGGGAGGTATGGCTACACCTTC | CASSEIPGGRYGYTF
TRBJ1-5 | - | - | TRBV24-1 | TGTGCCACCAGTGATCACGGATCAAGCAATCAGCCCCAGCATTTT | CATSDHGSSNQPQHF
TRBJ2-1 | TRBD2 | many | TRBV27 | TGTGCCAGCAGTTGGGGTAGGGTAGGACTAGCGGGAAATGAGCAGTTCTTC | CASSWGRVGLAGNEQFF
TRBJ2-5 | TRBD2 | few | TRBV3-1 | TGTGCCAGCAGCCTGGGGACTAGCGGGATGGAGACCCAGTACTTC | CASSLGTSGMETQYF
TRBJ2-7 | TRBD1 | - | TRBV2 | TGTGCCAGCGCCGGGACAGGGACTTTTTGGGAGCAGTACTTC | CASAGTGTFWEQYF
TRBJ2-2 | TRBD2 | many | TRBV9 | TGTGCCAGCAGCGTAGGAGCGGGAGGAAACACCGGGGAGCTGTTTTTT | CASSVGAGGNTGELFF
TRBJ1-2 | TRBD1 | - | TRBV4-1 | TGCGCCAGCAGCCAAAAGGACAGGGGGGACTATGGCTACACCTTC | CASSQKDRGDYGYTF
TRBJ2-2 | TRBD1 | many | TRBV30 | TGTGCCTGGAGTGTACAGGGAAGGGCAGGGGGTACCGGGGAGCTGTTTTTT | CAWSVQGRAGGTGELFF